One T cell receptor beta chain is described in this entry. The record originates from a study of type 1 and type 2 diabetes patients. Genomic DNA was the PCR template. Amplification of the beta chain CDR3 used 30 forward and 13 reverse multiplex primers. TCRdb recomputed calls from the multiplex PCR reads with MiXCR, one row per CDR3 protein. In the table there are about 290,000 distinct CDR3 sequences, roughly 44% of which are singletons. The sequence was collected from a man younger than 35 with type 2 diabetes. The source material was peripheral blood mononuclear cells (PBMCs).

CDR3 residues: CASSLDGGGQYEQYF. The CDR3 DNA reads as TGCGCCAGCAGCCTTGACGGCGGGGGCCAGTACGAGCAGTACTTC. The chain carries TRBV5-1 and TRBJ2-7; TRBD2 might be the D (7 bases). The CDR3 covers 15 residues. V dropped 4 bases and J dropped 4 bases, with 18 bases sitting between them. Germline V gene data show CDR1 as SGHRS and CDR2 as YFSETQ.